This T cell receptor beta chain was identified during a study of blood T cells in healthy people across ages. In its sample, this clonotype was seen a few times. Its antigen is not identified. Germline assignment: CDR1 LGHNA and CDR2 YSLEER. This CDR3 has 17 amino acids. The authors ran a second PCR of 7 to 11 cycles using a sample-barcoded 5' primer and a J-beta primer mix. TCRdb fed the 5' RACE reads into MiXCR, producing one record per CDR3 protein. Among about 970,000 distinct CDR3 sequences listed, about 51% were seen once. Study observations and caveats: TCR beta diversity tracked closely with naive T cell percentage. In long-lived donors, naive CD4+ cell counts and diversity exceeded those of aged donors.

The sequence was collected from a woman aged 55-70 years in good health. This chain uses TRBV4-3 with TRBJ2-4; D unclear. The J call may be mistaken, given a closer DNA end match to TRBJ2-7. Specimen: blood. The DNA for the CDR3 is TGCGCCAGCAGCCCAGTCTCTCACGGCGGCAGCCCCTACGAGCAGTACTTC. Encoded protein: CASSPVSHGGSPYEQYF.